The clone carrying this TCR beta chain was found a few times. The target antigen is unknown. This record comes from a study of beta chain features in type 1 diabetes. Purity exceeded 95% in all sorted populations. The CDR3 spans 15 residues. With 2 bases removed from V and 6 bases from J, the gap between germline ends came to 14 bases. Germline CDR1 is MDHEN and CDR2 is SYDVKM. The investigators reverse transcribed all of the isolated RNA, so they sequenced expressed TCRB transcripts. Only in-frame clones appear in the TCRdb table, and some are missing; sequencing was by immunoSEQ multiplex PCR. Among approximately 100,000 clones listed, 25% to 35% were seen once. Study-level results: Type 1 diabetes patients showed a moderate but significant shortening of TCRB CDR3s in all four CD4+ subsets.

The sequence was collected from a woman younger than 35 with type 1 diabetes. Source material: central memory CD4+ T cells from blood. The rearrangement links TRBV28 to TRBJ2-1; the D gene is possibly TRBD2 (5 bases). The CDR3 region is CASSLRGMGSNEQFF. DNA of the CDR3: TGTGCCAGCAGTTTAAGAGGGATGGGAAGCAATGAGCAGTTCTTC. The full variable domain, completed using reference TRBV28 and TRBJ2-1, is DVKVTQSSRYLVKRTGEKVFLECVQDMDHENMFWYRQDPGLGLRLIYFSYDVKMKEKGDIPEGYSVSREKKERFSLILESASTNQTSMYLCASSLRGMGSNEQFFGPGTRLTVL.